What follows describes a single T cell receptor beta chain. This sample is part of a study of blood T cell repertoires in COVID-19. Across the whole study: Samples came from the United States, Italy and Spain, spanning acute and convalescent COVID-19.

Profiled with immunoSEQ multiplex PCR; TCRdb holds only in-frame clones, not every one. The sample holds some 45,000 clones, 80% seen once. Trimming at V came to 5 bases and at J to 4 bases, leaving 4 bases not matched to a gene. This CDR3 contains 13 residues. The germline V gene has CDR1 SGHTA and CDR2 FQGNSA. What was sequenced was peripheral blood. This chain joins TRBV7-2 and TRBJ1-1; 7 bases are shared with TRBD1. The clonotype was recovered from a man aged 65-85 years with acute or convalescent COVID-19. CDR3: CASSRGQFTEAFF. The CDR3 DNA sequence: TGTGCCAGCAGCAGGGGACAGTTCACTGAAGCTTTCTTT.